The clone carrying this T cell receptor beta chain was detected a few times. The antigen remains unidentified. CDR3 length equals 14 residues. Trimming took 6 bases from V and 6 from J, leaving 18 bases between them. The germline V gene has CDR1 MNHEY and CDR2 SMNVEV (reference sequence). These data come from a study of OX40 agonist ivuxolimab in advanced cancers. Study in general: The study reported partial responses in three patients: one hepatocellular carcinoma, two cutaneous melanoma.

Repertoires were generated with immunoSEQ multiplex PCR, while TCRdb's copy carries only in-frame clones and drops some. The sample lists just over 95,000 clones, almost 90% occurring once. Findings and caveats of the study: At doses 0.1 to 3.0 mg/kg, CD4+ and CD8+ clones expanded.

This sequence joins TRBV27 and TRBJ2-7; TRBD1 is a possible D gene (6 bases). The input for sequencing was CD4+ or CD8+ T cells sorted from blood, taken in a trial of the OX40 agonist ivuxolimab. The source of this sequence is an adult with an advanced solid tumor such as melanoma, head and neck, liver or kidney cancer. CDR3 amino acids: CASSPGAIPIEQYF. CDR3 nucleotides: TGTGCCAGCAGCCCAGGGGCGATTCCCATCGAGCAGTACTTC.